The table lists the clone carrying this TCR beta chain with many counts. The data originate from a study of T cells after yellow fever vaccination. Germline-derived CDR1 and CDR2 are MNHEY and SMNVEV (reference sequence). With V trimmed by 5 bases and J by 3 bases, 1 base remained unmatched. The CDR3 is 13 amino acids. TCRdb itself ran the 5' RACE reads through MiXCR, one entry per CDR3 protein. Among 250,000 to 400,000 distinct CDR3 sequences listed, around 4.3% were seen once. The chain employs TRBV27 and TRBJ2-7, with 10 positions matching TRBD1. The source was PBMCs, collected 15 days after the yellow fever booster vaccination. The receptor's source is a man aged 18 to 30 who received the YFV17D yellow fever vaccine. The CDR3 here is CASSRTGGYEQYV. In DNA form, the CDR3 reads TGTGCCAGCAGTAGGACAGGGGGCTACGAGCAGTACGTC.